What follows is one T cell receptor beta chain and its context. The antigen is not known. Germline V lookup: CDR1 MNHNS, CDR2 SASEGT. Trimming cost V 1 base and J 5 bases, with 11 bases left between them. The CDR3 is 14 amino acids. Only in-frame clones appear in the TCRdb table, and some are missing; sequencing was by immunoSEQ multiplex PCR. The sample holds tens of thousands of clones, 80% to 90% seen once. The entry originates in a study of OX40 agonist ivuxolimab in advanced cancers. Findings and limits, study-wide: The antigens recognized by the expanded peripheral T cells, that is their antigen specificity, were not determined.

This TCR was recovered from an adult with an advanced solid tumor such as melanoma, head and neck, liver or kidney cancer. The genes are TRBV6-1 and TRBJ1-1; D remains ambiguous. Sequencing was performed on CD4+ or CD8+ T cells sorted from blood, taken in a trial of the OX40 agonist ivuxolimab. The CDR3 is CASSEVISRTEAFF. CDR3 in DNA: TGTGCCAGCAGTGAAGTCATCTCAAGGACTGAAGCTTTCTTT.